The next 18 T cell receptor beta chains were all read from a single sample in a study of chemoradiotherapy in HPV16-positive cancers. Method: immunoSEQ multiplex PCR; TCRdb's copy keeps in-frame clones and lacks some. The table records 10,000 to 15,000 clones, 60% to 80% of them present only once. This specimen was taken from a patient who underwent chemoradiotherapy. Receptors originate from a human donor with HPV-associated anogenital cancer.

The chain employs TRBV19 and TRBJ2-2; D might be TRBD2 (6 bases). CDR1 and CDR2 (germline): LNHDA, SQIVND (reference sequence). This CDR3 contains 16 residues. The ends were cut back, 5 bases at V and 5 bases at J, with 18 bases in the middle. CDR3 nucleotide sequence: TGTGCCAGTAGTCCCCCCCCACTAGCTACAACCGGGGAGCTGTTTTTT. Its translation: CASSPPPLATTGELFF.

CDR3 in amino acids: CASSPRQTIYGYTF. The DNA of the CDR3 is TGTGCCAGCAGTCCACGACAGACCATCTATGGCTACACCTTC. This rearrangement joins TRBV6-5 to TRBJ1-2; maybe TRBD1 (5 bases). Germline assignment: CDR1 MNHEY and CDR2 SVGAGI. This CDR3 has 14 residues. Deletions cut 5 bases from V and 4 bases from J, with 14 bases between.

In this sample, this clone turned up a few times. This chain uses TRBV4-1 with TRBJ2-3, with 8 positions matching TRBD2. This CDR3 is built from 13 residues. V lost 0 bases, J lost 12 bases, and 5 bases stayed unmatched. Germline V lookup: CDR1 MGHRA, CDR2 YSYEKL. CDR3 residues: CASSQDLGTRQYF. CDR3 DNA sequence: TGCGCCAGCAGCCAAGATTTGGGGACTAGACAGTATTTT.

This chain joins TRBV11-2 and TRBJ1-1, with no clear D. The CDR3 contains 15 residues. Between the trimmed V and J ends, which lost 2 bases and 6 bases, there was a span of 16 bases. Germline V gives CDR1 SGHAT, CDR2 FQNNGV. The CDR3: CASSLYAGFSSEAFF. CDR3 in DNA: TGTGCCAGCAGCTTATACGCGGGATTTTCCTCTGAAGCTTTCTTT. The complete variable domain, with remaining parts taken from reference TRBV11-2 and TRBJ1-1, reads EAGVAQSPRYKIIEKRQSVAFWCNPISGHATLYWYQQILGQGPKLLIQFQNNGVVDDSQLPKDRFSAERLKGVDSTLKIQPAKLEDSAVYLCASSLYAGFSSEAFFGQGTRLTVV.

The chain links TRBV27 to TRBJ2-2; 12 bases line up with TRBD1. V was clipped by 2 bases and J by 7 bases; unmatched bases: 5. The CDR3 runs to 16 residues. Germline V gene lookup returns CDR1 MNHEY and CDR2 SMNVEV (reference sequence). The CDR3 reads CASSLLGQGASGELFF. The DNA for the CDR3 is TGTGCCAGCAGTTTACTGGGACAGGGGGCAAGCGGGGAGCTGTTTTTT.

This clone was seen once. The CDR3 DNA reads as TGTGCCAGCAGCGAAGGGGGTAGGGCGAACACTGAAGCTTTCTTT. Protein product: CASSEGGRANTEAFF. The J gene is TRBJ1-1, the V gene TRBV7-9; D may be TRBD1 (6 bases). The CDR3 sequence is 15 residues long. Looked up from germline, CDR1 is SEHNR and CDR2 is FQNEAQ (reference sequence). Between the trimmed V and J ends, which lost 5 bases and 1 base, there was a span of 14 bases.

V is TRBV7-2 and J is TRBJ2-1, with 8 bases lining up with TRBD2. The CDR3 is made up of 15 amino acids. Per the germline V gene, CDR1 is SGHTA and CDR2 is FQGNSA. J was trimmed by 3 bases and V by 9 bases; bases with no gene match: 10. The CDR3 nucleotides are TGTGCCAGTATTTACGGGGGGGTAGACTACAATGAGCAGTTCTTC. Translation gives CASIYGGVDYNEQFF.

The chain carries TRBV30 and TRBJ1-2, with a weak D call TRBD1 (6 bases). The germline V and J ends were trimmed by 5 bases and 4 bases, with 17 bases remaining between them. Germline loops: CDR1 GTSNPN, CDR2 SVGIG (reference sequence). The CDR3 runs 14 residues. DNA of the CDR3: TGTGCCTGGGCAAGTGGGGGGCTCTTCTATGGCTACACCTTC. This translates into CAWASGGLFYGYTF.

There are a few counts of this clone. J is TRBJ2-7 and V is TRBV9; TRBD1 is a possible D gene (7 bases). V was pared by 0 bases and J by 6 bases, with 19 bases between. Germline-derived CDR1 and CDR2 are SGDLS and YYNGEE. CDR3 length: 16 amino acids. CDR3 in DNA: TGTGCCAGCAGCGTAGCCGGGGCAGGGGGGACCACCGAGCAGTACTTC. It encodes CASSVAGAGGTTEQYF.

In this sample, this clone turned up once. This sequence joins TRBV4-3 and TRBJ1-5, with D possibly TRBD1 on 6 matching bases. V lost 0 bases and J 6 bases, leaving 6 bases between the germline ends. CDR3 size: 13 residues. CDR1 is LGHNA, CDR2 YSLEER, per germline. CDR3 bases: TGCGCCAGCAGCCAAGACAGGGGTCAGCCCCAGCATTTT. Translated: CASSQDRGQPQHF.

The chain combines TRBV25-1 with TRBJ2-2; perhaps D is TRBD1 or TRBD2 (5 bases each). V dropped 10 bases and J dropped 4 bases, with 16 bases sitting between them. The CDR3 has 14 residues. Germline CDR1 and CDR2: MGHDK and SYGVNS. Written as DNA, the CDR3 is TGTGCCACCCGACAGTCGGGAATCACCGGGGAGCTGTTTTTT. This encodes CATRQSGITGELFF. The full variable domain, completed using reference TRBV25-1 and TRBJ2-2, is EADIYQTPRYLVIGTGKKITLECSQTMGHDKMYWYQQDPGMELHLIHYSYGVNSTEKGDLSSESTVSRIRTEHFPLTLESARPSHTSQYLCATRQSGITGELFFGEGSRLTVL.

The chain links TRBV2 to TRBJ1-3; D ambiguous. The CDR3 extends over 14 amino acids. The V gene's germline CDR1 is SNHLY and CDR2 FYNNEI. Trimming stripped 3 bases from V and 3 bases from J, with 9 bases between. CDR3 amino acids: CASSDPGVGNTIYF. The CDR3 coding sequence is TGTGCCAGCAGTGATCCCGGGGTTGGAAACACCATATATTTT.

The chain has TRBV9 and TRBJ1-2, with unresolved D. The CDR3 length is 16 residues. The germline CDR1 and CDR2 sequences are SGDLS and YYNGEE. Trimming removed 0 bases at V and 1 base at J, with 13 bases between. The DNA of the CDR3 is TGTGCCAGCAGCGTAGGCCCTCTTCATAATAACTATGGCTACACCTTC. This translates into CASSVGPLHNNYGYTF.

The chain recombines TRBV7-2 with TRBJ1-1, with D unclear. In germline, CDR1 is SGHTA, CDR2 FQGNSA. This CDR3 is 13 amino acids long. V lost 6 bases and J 6 bases, leaving 14 bases between the germline ends. CDR3 loop: CASSPLSGSEAFF. In DNA, the CDR3 is TGTGCCAGCAGTCCCCTATCCGGATCTGAAGCTTTCTTT.

The rearrangement joins TRBV4-2 to TRBJ2-1; 9 nucleotides match TRBD2. After removal of 0 bases from V and 8 bases from J, the junction contained 8 bases not matched to a gene. The CDR3 sequence is 16 residues long. Per the germline V gene, CDR1 is LGHNA and CDR2 is YNFKEQ. Here the CDR3 DNA reads TGTGCCAGCAGCCAAGATTTGGGCGGGGGGGAGGATGAGCAGTTCTTC. This sequence encodes CASSQDLGGGEDEQFF.

CDR3 bases: TGCGCCAGCAGCTTGGTGGCACAGAACACTGAAGCTTTCTTT. This translates into CASSLVAQNTEAFF. The chain couples TRBV5-1 to TRBJ1-1, with D uncertain. The CDR3 contains 14 residues. The V gene lost 0 bases and the J gene lost 1 base, with 7 bases spanning the gap. Per the germline V gene, CDR1 is SGHRS and CDR2 is YFSETQ.

The chain has TRBV30 and TRBJ1-1, with D possibly matching TRBD1 (5 bases). V lost 5 bases and J lost 2, with 6 bases in between. CDR1 and CDR2 from the germline V gene are GTSNPN and SVGIG (reference sequence). This CDR3 has 11 residues. For the CDR3, the DNA is TGTGCCTGGGACAGTAACACTGAAGCTTTCTTT. It encodes CAWDSNTEAFF. The full variable domain, completed using reference TRBV30 and TRBJ1-1, is SQTIHQWPATLVQPVGSPLSLECTVEGTSNPNLYWYRQAAGRGLQLLFYSVGIGQISSEVPQNLSASRPQDRQFILSSKKLLLSDSGFYLCAWDSNTEAFFGQGTRLTVV.

The CDR3 loop reads CASYRGGLHTEAFF. The DNA of the CDR3 is TGTGCCAGCTATAGGGGCGGACTCCACACTGAAGCTTTCTTT. This chain connects TRBV6-5 to TRBJ1-1; maybe TRBD1 (5 bases). Trimming removed 8 bases from V and 3 bases from J, with 16 bases in between. Germline V gene lookup returns CDR1 MNHEY and CDR2 SVGAGI. This CDR3 has 14 residues.